The next 10 T cell receptor beta chains were all read from a single sample in a study of blood T cell repertoires in COVID-19. Sequenced by immunoSEQ multiplex PCR; TCRdb stores in-frame clones only, minus some. Seen here are about 280,000 clones, about 90% observed once, and the top ten hold 2.2%. Sequenced: peripheral blood. The origin of the receptors is a woman aged 45-65 years who had recovered from COVID-19.

The CDR3 reads CASRGLQYNEQFF. CDR3 coding DNA: TGTGCCAGCCGGGGACTCCAATACAATGAGCAGTTCTTC. V and J are TRBV5-4 and TRBJ2-1, with a possible D match to TRBD2 (6 bases). The length of the CDR3 is 13 residues. V was shortened by 7 bases and J by 4 bases, with 12 bases between the two germline ends. Germline CDR1 reads SGHNT; CDR2 reads YYREEE (reference sequence). Supplemented by reference TRBV5-4 and TRBJ2-1, the full variable domain reads ETGVTQSPTHLIKTRGQQVTLRCSSQSGHNTVSWYQQALGQGPQFIFQYYREEENGRGNFPPRFSGLQFPNYSSELNVNALELDDSALYLCASRGLQYNEQFFGPGTRLTVL.

The V call is TRBV5-4, the J call TRBJ2-5; D is uncertain. The CDR3 is made up of 12 amino acids. Trimming removed 3 bases from V and 5 bases from J, with 8 bases in between. Germline values: CDR1 SGHNT, CDR2 YYREEE (reference sequence). Here the CDR3 reads CASSSAGETQYF. The CDR3 coding sequence is TGTGCCAGCAGCTCCGCCGGGGAGACCCAGTACTTC.

V usage is TRBV29-1 and J usage is TRBJ1-1; tentative D call: TRBD1 (6 bases). The ends were cut back, 3 bases at V and 6 bases at J, with 20 bases in the middle. The germline V gene has CDR1 SQVTM and CDR2 ANQGSEA. This CDR3 is built from 15 residues. CDR3 coding DNA: TGCAGCGTTGAGCTGGGGGCGCATATGTGGCCTGAAGCTTTCTTT. Amino acid sequence: CSVELGAHMWPEAFF.

Here the CDR3 reads CASSVGPFRDTEAFF. The DNA of the CDR3 is TGTGCCAGCAGCGTAGGCCCCTTTCGGGACACTGAAGCTTTCTTT. This chain joins TRBV9 and TRBJ1-1; no clear D gene. The CDR3 is 15 residues long. V shed 0 bases and J shed 3 bases, with 12 bases lying between them. Looked up from germline, CDR1 is SGDLS and CDR2 is YYNGEE.

The chain links TRBV11-2 to TRBJ2-1, with D maybe TRBD2 (6 bases). From germline, CDR1 is SGHAT and CDR2 FQNNGV. CDR3 size: 14 residues. Trimming took 6 bases from V and 9 from J, leaving 18 bases between them. This CDR3 reads CASSRGTATGEQFF. DNA of the CDR3: TGTGCCAGCAGTCGGGGGACCGCCACGGGTGAGCAGTTCTTC.

This clone was counted once. CDR3 DNA: TGTGCCAGCAGCCCCAGAATTGACAGGTATAATGAAAAACTGTTTTTT. It translates to CASSPRIDRYNEKLFF. The chain is built from TRBV28 and TRBJ1-4; tentatively, D is TRBD1 (6 bases). V was clipped by 6 bases and J by 4 bases, with 18 bases between them. Germline assignment: CDR1 MDHEN and CDR2 SYDVKM. This CDR3 has 16 residues. Filled out from reference TRBV28 and TRBJ1-4, the complete variable domain reads DVKVTQSSRYLVKRTGEKVFLECVQDMDHENMFWYRQDPGLGLRLIYFSYDVKMKEKGDIPEGYSVSREKKERFSLILESASTNQTSMYLCASSPRIDRYNEKLFFGSGTQLSVL.

Remarks on this clone: The junction departs from the called germline gene at one end, perhaps through a read error. The J gene is TRBJ1-3, the V gene TRBV7-7; 7 positions match TRBD1. The CDR3 has 14 amino acids. Germline lookup yields CDR1 SSHAT and CDR2 FNYEAQ (reference sequence). The DNA for the CDR3 is TGTGCTAGCAGCCAGGGACAGACTGGAAACACCATATATTTT. Residues: CASSQGQTGNTIYF.

This clone was recorded a few times. J is TRBJ1-6 and V is TRBV11-2; no clear D gene. V was pared by 5 bases and J by 7 bases, with 9 bases between. The germline V gene encodes CDR1 SGHAT and CDR2 FQNNGV. The length of the CDR3 is 13 residues. CDR3 in DNA: TGTGCCAGCAGCCGAGGGAGGAATTCACCCCTCCACTTT. This encodes CASSRGRNSPLHF.

V and J are TRBV7-6 and TRBJ1-1; D ambiguous. Trimming took 1 base from V and 3 from J, leaving 9 bases between them. The CDR3 is 14 residues long. The germline V gene encodes CDR1 SGHVS and CDR2 FNYEAQ. CDR3: CASSLDGTDTEAFF. The CDR3 DNA reads as TGTGCCAGCAGCTTAGACGGTACAGACACTGAAGCTTTCTTT.

In this sample, this clone is medium-sized. The chain's CDR3 is CASSEQVHYEQYF. CDR3 DNA sequence: TGTGCCAGCAGTGAGCAGGTTCACTACGAGCAGTACTTC. The rearrangement links TRBV6-1 to TRBJ2-7; unclear D gene. This CDR3 is built from 13 residues. Trimming took 3 bases from V and 3 from J, leaving 9 bases between them. CDR1 is MNHNS, CDR2 SASEGT, per germline.